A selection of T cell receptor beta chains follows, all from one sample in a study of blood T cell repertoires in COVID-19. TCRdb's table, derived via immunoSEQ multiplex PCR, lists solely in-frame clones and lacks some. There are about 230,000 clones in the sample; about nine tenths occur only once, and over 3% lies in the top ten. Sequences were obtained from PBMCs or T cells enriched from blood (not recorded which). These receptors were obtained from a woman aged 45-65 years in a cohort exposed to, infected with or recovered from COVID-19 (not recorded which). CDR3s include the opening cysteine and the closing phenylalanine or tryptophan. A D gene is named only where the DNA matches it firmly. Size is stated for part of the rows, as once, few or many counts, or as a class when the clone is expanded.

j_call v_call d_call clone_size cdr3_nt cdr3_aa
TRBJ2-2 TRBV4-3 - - TGCGCCAGCAGCCAAGGAGAAGTCACCGGGGAGCTGTTTTTT CASSQGEVTGELFF
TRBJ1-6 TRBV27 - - TGTGCCAGCAGTTATGGGCAGCAGAGCTCCTATAATTCACCCCTCCACTTT CASSYGQQSSYNSPLHF
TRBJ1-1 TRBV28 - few TGTGCCAGCAGACCCACAGGGAGTTACACTGAAGCTTTCTTT CASRPTGSYTEAFF
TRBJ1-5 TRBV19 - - TGTGCCAGTAGTTTAGGATGGAGGGGCTCTAAAAGCAATCAGCCCCAGCATTTT CASSLGWRGSKSNQPQHF
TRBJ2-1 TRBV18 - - TGTGCCAGCTCACCACACGGGAATGAGCAGTTCTTC CASSPHGNEQFF
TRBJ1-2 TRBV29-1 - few TGCAGCGTATCCGCGGGGGGTGGTGCAAACGGCGTTAACTATGGCTACACCTTC CSVSAGGGANGVNYGYTF
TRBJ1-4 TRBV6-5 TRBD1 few TGTGCCAGCAGTTCACAGGGGGTTCTAGAAAAACTGTTTTTT CASSSQGVLEKLFF
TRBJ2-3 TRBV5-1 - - TGCGCCAGCAGAGGGAGATTCGATACGCAGTATTTT CASRGRFDTQYF
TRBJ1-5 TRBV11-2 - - TGTGCCAGCAGCTTAGGGGCAAATCAGCCCCAGCATTTT CASSLGANQPQHF
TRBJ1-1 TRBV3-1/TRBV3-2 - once TGTGCCAGCAGCCAAGATAGGGGCACTTTTTCTGCTGAAGCTTTCTTT CASSQDRGTFSAEAFF
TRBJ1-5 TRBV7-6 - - TGTGCCAGCAGCTCTGGGCCTAGCAATCAGCCCCAGCATTTT CASSSGPSNQPQHF